The clone carrying this T cell receptor beta chain was seen a handful of times. The data belong to a study of blood T cell repertoires in COVID-19. Assay used: immunoSEQ multiplex PCR; TCRdb lists only in-frame clones, some missing. The table has about 170,000 clones, about four fifths seen once. This CDR3 contains 15 residues. V shed 5 bases and J shed 1 base, with 14 bases lying between them. Germline CDR1 SGHTA, CDR2 FQGNSA. This TCR derives from a woman of 80 years or more with active or convalescent COVID-19. The sequenced material came from peripheral blood. The rearrangement joins TRBV7-2 to TRBJ1-1; no reliable D call. CDR3 nucleotides: TGTGCCAGCAGCCTCCAGATCACCACGAACACTGAAGCTTTCTTT. Translating it yields CASSLQITTNTEAFF.